This is a list of T cell receptor beta chains from one sample in a study of synovial regulatory T cells in juvenile arthritis. Profiling relied on immunoSEQ multiplex PCR, and the TCRdb table lists in-frame clones only, not all of them. In all, the sample yields around 6,400 clones. The sequenced material came from Treg cells from blood. Receptor source: a donor between 2 and 35 years old with juvenile idiopathic arthritis. Each CDR3 is given with its conserved first and last residue. Part of the rows lack a size; the others show once, few, many or a class for expanded clones.

- TRBJ2-7 TRBV18 CASSSVEIHTHYGFSYEQYF
- TRBJ2-1 TRBV10-3 CATQGVPNEQFF
- TRBJ2-2 TRBV5-4 CASSLSENTGELFF
- TRBJ2-1 TRBV28 CASTPLAPRKNEQFF
- TRBJ1-2 TRBV5-6 CASSLGRRGNGYTF
- TRBJ1-2 TRBV6-1 CASSTRTGENYGYTF
- TRBJ1-1 TRBV19 CASSPGTVNTEAFF
- TRBJ1-2 TRBV9 CASSVGRPGQRVYGYTF
- TRBJ2-3 TRBV7-9 CASSQGLAPSSTDTQYF
- TRBJ1-5 TRBV28 CASSLLFLRPPHQPQHF
- TRBJ1-6 TRBV5-6 CASSIDRVGSPLHF
- TRBJ2-7 TRBV6-6 CASGLAGGNFNYEQYF
- TRBJ2-1 TRBV6-6 CASSFRTSGTRNEQFF
- TRBJ2-7 TRBV14 CASSQGSGLIFPYEQYF
- TRBJ2-1 TRBV2 CASSLVGRYNEQFF
- TRBJ1-4 TRBV5-1 CASSAGGNEKLFF
- TRBJ2-2 TRBV6-6 CASEFSGSTGELFF
- TRBJ2-3 TRBV13 CASSSRGTGWTDTQYF
- TRBJ1-1 TRBV10-1 CASSESRGRDTEAFF
- TRBJ1-1 TRBV5-4 CASRGRGYTEAFF
- TRBJ2-6 TRBV5-6 CASSLFSGANVLTF
medium-sized TRBJ2-1 TRBV5-1 CASSSSSYNEQFF
- TRBJ2-1 TRBV28 CASRTGVNEQFF
- TRBJ1-2 TRBV27 CATRDRVWGGYTF
- TRBJ2-3 TRBV9 CASSVGMGLTDTQYF
- TRBJ2-3 TRBV5-1 CASSLRLSTDTQYF
- TRBJ2-3 TRBV5-1 CASRAGAGSDTQYF
- TRBJ2-3 TRBV11-2 CASSFGSTDTQYF
- TRBJ2-6 TRBV9 CASSHLGTKPSSGANVLTF
- TRBJ2-7 TRBV29-1 CSVSILLGSYEQYF
- TRBJ2-4 TRBV11-2 CASSLLYSRGSRAKNIQYF
- TRBJ2-6 TRBV28 CASSLDFSGANVLTF
- TRBJ1-1 TRBV2 CASSEGTQNTEAFF
- TRBJ2-7 TRBV27 CASSPQGAADEQYF
- TRBJ2-1 TRBV20-1 CSATGVGEQFF
- TRBJ2-1 TRBV19 CASMKPPRGEQFF
- TRBJ2-3 TRBV5-1 CASSLSNREYLLDTQYF
- TRBJ2-3 TRBV2 CASSDLGSYTQYF
- TRBJ2-6 TRBV10-2 CASISPGANVLTF
- TRBJ1-5 TRBV19 CASSIWQSQGWASGRADRNQPQHF
- TRBJ2-7 TRBV15 CATSRGQGARDEQYF
- TRBJ2-5 TRBV28 CATFGVIQETQYF
- TRBJ2-2 TRBV5-1 CASRQGANTGELFF
- TRBJ2-3 TRBV5-5 CASSLPSTDTQYF
- TRBJ2-7 TRBV19 CASSIKFRGLPPYEQYF
- TRBJ2-1 TRBV5-1 CASSWVGDEQFF